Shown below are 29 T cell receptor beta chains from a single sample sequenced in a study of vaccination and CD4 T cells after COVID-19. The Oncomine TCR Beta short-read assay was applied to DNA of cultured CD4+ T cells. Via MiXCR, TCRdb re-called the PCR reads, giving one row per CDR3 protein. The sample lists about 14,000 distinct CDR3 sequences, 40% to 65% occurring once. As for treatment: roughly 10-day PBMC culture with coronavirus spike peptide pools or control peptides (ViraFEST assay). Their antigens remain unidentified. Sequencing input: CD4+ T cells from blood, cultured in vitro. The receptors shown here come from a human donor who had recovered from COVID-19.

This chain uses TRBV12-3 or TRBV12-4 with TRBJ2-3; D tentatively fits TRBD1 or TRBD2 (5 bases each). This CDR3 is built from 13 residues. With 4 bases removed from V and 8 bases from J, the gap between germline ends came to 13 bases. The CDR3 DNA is TGTGCCAGCAGTTCTGGGGGTTTAGGTACGCAGTATTTT. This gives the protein CASSSGGLGTQYF.

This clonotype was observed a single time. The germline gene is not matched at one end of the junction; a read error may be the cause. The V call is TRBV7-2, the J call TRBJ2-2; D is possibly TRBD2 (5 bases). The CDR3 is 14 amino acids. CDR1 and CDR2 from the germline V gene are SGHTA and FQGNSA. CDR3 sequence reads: CASRPLGAAGELLF. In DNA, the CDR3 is TGTGCCAGCAGACCCCTTGGAGCGGCCGGGGAGCTGCTTTTT.

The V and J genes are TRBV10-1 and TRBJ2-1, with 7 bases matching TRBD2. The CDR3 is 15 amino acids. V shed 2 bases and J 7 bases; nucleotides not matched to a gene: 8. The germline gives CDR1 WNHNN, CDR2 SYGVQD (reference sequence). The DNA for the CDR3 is TGCGCCAGCAGTGAGACAGCGGGACGTGAGAATGAGCAGTTCTTC. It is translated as CASSETAGRENEQFF.

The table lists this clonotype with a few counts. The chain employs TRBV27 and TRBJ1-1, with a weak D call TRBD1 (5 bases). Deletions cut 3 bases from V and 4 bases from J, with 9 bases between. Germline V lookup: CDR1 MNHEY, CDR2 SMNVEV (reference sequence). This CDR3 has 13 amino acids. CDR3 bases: TGTGCCAGCAGTTTTGGGGGAGCCACTGAAGCTTTCTTT. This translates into CASSFGGATEAFF.

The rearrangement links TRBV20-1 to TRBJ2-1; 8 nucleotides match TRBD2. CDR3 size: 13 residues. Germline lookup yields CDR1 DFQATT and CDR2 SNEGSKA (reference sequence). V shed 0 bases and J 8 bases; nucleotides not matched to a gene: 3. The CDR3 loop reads CSARDSGMDEQFF. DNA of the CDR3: TGCAGTGCTAGAGATAGCGGGATGGATGAGCAGTTCTTC.

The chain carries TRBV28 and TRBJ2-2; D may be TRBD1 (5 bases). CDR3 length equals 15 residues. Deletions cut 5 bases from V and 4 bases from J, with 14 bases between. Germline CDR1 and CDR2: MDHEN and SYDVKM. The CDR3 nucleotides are TGTGCCAGCAGTCCCCAATCTAGGGGCACCGGGGAGCTGTTTTTT. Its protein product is CASSPQSRGTGELFF.

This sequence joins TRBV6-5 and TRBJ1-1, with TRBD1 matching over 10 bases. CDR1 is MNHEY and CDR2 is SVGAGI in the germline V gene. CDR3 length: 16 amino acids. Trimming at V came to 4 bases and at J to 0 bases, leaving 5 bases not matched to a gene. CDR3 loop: CASSSGQGVLNTEAFF. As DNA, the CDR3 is TGTGCCAGCAGTTCCGGACAGGGGGTTTTGAACACTGAAGCTTTCTTT.

Written as DNA, the CDR3 is TGTGCCAGCACCCCGTTGAGGGGCACAGATACGCAGTATTTT. Translated: CASTPLRGTDTQYF. The chain links TRBV27 to TRBJ2-3, with a tentative D call TRBD2 (5 bases). V lost 7 bases and J 1 base, leaving 12 bases between the germline ends. From germline, CDR1 is MNHEY and CDR2 SMNVEV (reference sequence). This CDR3 is built from 14 residues.

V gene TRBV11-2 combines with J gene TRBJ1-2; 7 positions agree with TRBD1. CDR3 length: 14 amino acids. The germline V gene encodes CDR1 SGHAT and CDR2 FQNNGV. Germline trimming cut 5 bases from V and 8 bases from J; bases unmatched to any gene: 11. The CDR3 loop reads CASSTYRGLRGYTF. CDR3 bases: TGTGCCAGCAGCACATACAGGGGCCTCCGGGGCTACACCTTC.

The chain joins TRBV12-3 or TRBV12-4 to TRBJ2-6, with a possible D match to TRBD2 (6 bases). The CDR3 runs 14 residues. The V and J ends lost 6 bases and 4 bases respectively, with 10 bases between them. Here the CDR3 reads CASSLGGGANVLTF. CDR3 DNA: TGTGCCAGCAGCCTAGGAGGGGGGGCCAACGTCCTGACTTTC.

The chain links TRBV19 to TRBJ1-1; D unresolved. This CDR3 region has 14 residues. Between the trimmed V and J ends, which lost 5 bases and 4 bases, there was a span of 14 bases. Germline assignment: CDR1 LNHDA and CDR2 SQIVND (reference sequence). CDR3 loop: CASSVSRRGTEAFF. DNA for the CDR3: TGTGCCAGTAGTGTCTCTCGGCGGGGCACTGAAGCTTTCTTT.

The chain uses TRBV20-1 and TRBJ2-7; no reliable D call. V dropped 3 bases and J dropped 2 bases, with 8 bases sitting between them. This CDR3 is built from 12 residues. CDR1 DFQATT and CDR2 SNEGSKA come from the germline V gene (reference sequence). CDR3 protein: CSARYSAYEQYF. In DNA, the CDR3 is TGCAGTGCTAGGTACAGTGCCTACGAGCAGTACTTC.

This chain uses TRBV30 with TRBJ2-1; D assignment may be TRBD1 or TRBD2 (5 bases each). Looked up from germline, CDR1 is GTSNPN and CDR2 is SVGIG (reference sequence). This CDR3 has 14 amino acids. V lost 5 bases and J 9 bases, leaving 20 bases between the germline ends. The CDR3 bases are TGTGCCTGGGACTTGGGACGGGGCGGGTCTGAGCAGTTCTTC. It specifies CAWDLGRGGSEQFF.

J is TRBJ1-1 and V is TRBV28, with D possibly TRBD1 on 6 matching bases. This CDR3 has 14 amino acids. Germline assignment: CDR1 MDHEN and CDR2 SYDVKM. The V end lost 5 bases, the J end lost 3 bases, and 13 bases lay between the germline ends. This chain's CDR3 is CASSHDTGYTEAFF. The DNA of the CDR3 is TGTGCCAGCAGTCATGATACAGGGTACACTGAAGCTTTCTTT.

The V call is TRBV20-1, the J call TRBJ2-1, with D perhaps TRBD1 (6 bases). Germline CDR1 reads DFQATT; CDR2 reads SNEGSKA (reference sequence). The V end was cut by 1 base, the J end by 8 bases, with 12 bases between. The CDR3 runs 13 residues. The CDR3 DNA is TGCAGTGCTAGAGCAGGGGCCGGCGATGAGCAGTTCTTC. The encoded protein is CSARAGAGDEQFF.

DNA of the CDR3: TGCAGTCCGGGACGGATTAATTCACCCCTCCACTTT. Its translation is CSPGRINSPLHF. The chain has TRBV20-1 and TRBJ1-6; a weak D match, TRBD1 (5 bases). Per germline, CDR1 DFQATT and CDR2 SNEGSKA (reference sequence). This CDR3 region has 12 residues. Trimming shortened V by 8 bases and J by 6 bases, and 11 bases separated the two germline ends.

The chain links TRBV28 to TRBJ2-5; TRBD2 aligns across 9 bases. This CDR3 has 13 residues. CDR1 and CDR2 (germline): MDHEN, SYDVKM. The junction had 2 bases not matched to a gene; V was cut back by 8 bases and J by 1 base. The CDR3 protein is CASQLAGQETQYF. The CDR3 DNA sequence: TGTGCCAGCCAACTAGCGGGCCAAGAGACCCAGTACTTC.

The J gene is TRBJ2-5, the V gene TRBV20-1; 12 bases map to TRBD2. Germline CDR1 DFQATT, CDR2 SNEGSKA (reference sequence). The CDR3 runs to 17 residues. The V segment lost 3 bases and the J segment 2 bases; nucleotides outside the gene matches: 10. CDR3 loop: CSARTSGSGRPQETQYF. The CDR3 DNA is TGCAGTGCTAGGACTAGCGGGAGCGGAAGACCACAAGAGACCCAGTACTTC.

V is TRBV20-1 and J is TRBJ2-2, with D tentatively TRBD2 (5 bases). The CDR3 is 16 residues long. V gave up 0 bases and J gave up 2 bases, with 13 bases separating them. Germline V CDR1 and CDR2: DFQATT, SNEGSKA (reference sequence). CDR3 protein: CSARDRERSNTGELFF. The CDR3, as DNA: TGCAGTGCTAGAGATAGGGAGCGGAGTAACACCGGGGAGCTGTTTTTT.

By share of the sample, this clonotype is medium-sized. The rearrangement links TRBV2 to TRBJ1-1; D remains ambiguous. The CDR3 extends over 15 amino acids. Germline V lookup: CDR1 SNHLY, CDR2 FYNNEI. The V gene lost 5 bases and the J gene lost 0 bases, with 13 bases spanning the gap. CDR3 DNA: TGTGCCAGCAGTCCCCGGACGGCTCTGAACACTGAAGCTTTCTTT. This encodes CASSPRTALNTEAFF.

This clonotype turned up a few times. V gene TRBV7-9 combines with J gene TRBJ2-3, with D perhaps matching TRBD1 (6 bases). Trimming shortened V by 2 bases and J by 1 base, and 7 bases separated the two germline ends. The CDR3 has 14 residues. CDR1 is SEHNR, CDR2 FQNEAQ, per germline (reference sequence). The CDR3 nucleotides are TGTGCCAGCAGCTTACCAGGGGGCACAGATACGCAGTATTTT. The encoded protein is CASSLPGGTDTQYF. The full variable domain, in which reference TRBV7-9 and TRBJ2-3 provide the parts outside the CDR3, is DTGVSQNPRHKITKRGQNVTFRCDPISEHNRLYWYRQTLGQGPEFLTYFQNEAQLEKSRLLSDRFSAERPKGSFSTLEIQRTEQGDSAMYLCASSLPGGTDTQYFGPGTRLTVL.

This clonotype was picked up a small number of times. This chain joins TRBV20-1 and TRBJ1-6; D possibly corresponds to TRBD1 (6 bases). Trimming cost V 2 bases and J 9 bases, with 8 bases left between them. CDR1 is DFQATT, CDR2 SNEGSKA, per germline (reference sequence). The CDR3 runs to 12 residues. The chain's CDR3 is CSARKQGSPLHF. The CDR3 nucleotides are TGCAGTGCTAGAAAACAGGGTTCACCCCTCCACTTT.

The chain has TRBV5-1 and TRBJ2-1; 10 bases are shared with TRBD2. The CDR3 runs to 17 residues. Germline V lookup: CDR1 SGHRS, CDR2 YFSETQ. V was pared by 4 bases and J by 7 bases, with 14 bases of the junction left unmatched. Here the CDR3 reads CASSLHLLAGSPNEQFF. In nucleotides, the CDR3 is TGCGCCAGCAGCCTGCATTTACTAGCGGGATCTCCGAATGAGCAGTTCTTC.

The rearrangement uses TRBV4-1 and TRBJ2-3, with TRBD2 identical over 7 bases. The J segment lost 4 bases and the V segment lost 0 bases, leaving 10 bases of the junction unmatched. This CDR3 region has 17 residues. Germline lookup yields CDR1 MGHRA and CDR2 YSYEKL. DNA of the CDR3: TGCGCCAGCAGCCAAGATCGTAACGGGAGGCGCCCAGATACGCAGTATTTT. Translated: CASSQDRNGRRPDTQYF.

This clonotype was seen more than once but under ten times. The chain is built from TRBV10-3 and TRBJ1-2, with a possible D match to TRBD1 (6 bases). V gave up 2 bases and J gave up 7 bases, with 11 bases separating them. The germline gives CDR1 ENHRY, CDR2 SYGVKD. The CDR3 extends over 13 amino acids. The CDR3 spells CAISENWGLGYTF. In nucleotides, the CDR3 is TGTGCCATCAGTGAGAATTGGGGGCTTGGCTACACCTTC.

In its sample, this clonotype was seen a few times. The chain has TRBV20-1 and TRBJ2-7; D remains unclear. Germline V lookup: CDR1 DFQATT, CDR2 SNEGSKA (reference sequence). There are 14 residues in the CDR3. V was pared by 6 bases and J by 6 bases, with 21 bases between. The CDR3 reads CSARPGQQVFEQYF. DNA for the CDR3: TGCAGTGCCCGCCCCGGGCAACAAGTCTTCGAGCAGTACTTC.

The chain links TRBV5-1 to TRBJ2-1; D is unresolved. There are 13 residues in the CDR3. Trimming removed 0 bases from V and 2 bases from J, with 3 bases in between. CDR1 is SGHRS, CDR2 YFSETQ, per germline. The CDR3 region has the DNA TGCGCCAGCAGCTTGGATGCCTACAATGAGCAGTTCTTC. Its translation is CASSLDAYNEQFF.

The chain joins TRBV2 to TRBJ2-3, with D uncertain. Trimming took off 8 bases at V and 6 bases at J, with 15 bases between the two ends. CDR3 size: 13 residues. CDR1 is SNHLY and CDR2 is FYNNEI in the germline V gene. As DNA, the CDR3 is TGTGCCAGCCGTCCCCGAGTAGCTGATACGCAGTATTTT. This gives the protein CASRPRVADTQYF. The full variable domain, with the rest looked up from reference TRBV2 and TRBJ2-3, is EPEVTQTPSHQVTQMGQEVILRCVPISNHLYFYWYRQILGQKVEFLVSFYNNEISEKSEIFDDQFSVERPDGSNFTLKIRSTKLEDSAMYFCASRPRVADTQYFGPGTRLTVL.

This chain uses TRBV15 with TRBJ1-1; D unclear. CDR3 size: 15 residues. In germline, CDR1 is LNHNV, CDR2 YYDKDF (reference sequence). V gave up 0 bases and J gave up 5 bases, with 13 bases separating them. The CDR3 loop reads CATSRELVDGTEAFF. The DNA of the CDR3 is TGTGCCACCAGCAGAGAACTGGTCGACGGGACTGAAGCTTTCTTT.